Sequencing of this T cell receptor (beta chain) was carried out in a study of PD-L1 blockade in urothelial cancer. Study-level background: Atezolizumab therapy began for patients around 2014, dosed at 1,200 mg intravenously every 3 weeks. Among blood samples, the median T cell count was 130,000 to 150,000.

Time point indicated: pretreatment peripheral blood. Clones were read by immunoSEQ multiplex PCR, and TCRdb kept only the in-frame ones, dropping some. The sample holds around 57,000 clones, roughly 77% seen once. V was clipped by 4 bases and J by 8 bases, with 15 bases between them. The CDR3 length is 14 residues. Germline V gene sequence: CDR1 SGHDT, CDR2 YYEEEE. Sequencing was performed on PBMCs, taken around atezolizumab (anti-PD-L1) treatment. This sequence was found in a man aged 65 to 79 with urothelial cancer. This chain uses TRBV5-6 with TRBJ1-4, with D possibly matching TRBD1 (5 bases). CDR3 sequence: CASSEQKGLEKLFF. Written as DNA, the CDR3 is TGTGCCAGCAGCGAACAAAAGGGACTGGAAAAACTGTTTTTT.